Listed below are T cell receptor beta chains from one sample, sequenced in a study of multiple sclerosis patients with progressive multifocal leukoencephalopathy. The repertoire was sequenced with immunoSEQ multiplex PCR; TCRdb's copy has only in-frame clones and lacks some. Among 31,000 or so clones listed, approximately 90% were seen once. The sequencing used PBMCs, collected from a patient treated with natalizumab. The source is a woman aged 35 to 49 with progressive multifocal leukoencephalopathy. Each CDR3 is given with its conserved first and last residue. The order of the fields is CDR3 DNA, CDR3 protein, J gene, clone size, D gene, V gene. The D gene is left open where the match is weak. Clone size appears in some rows only: once, few, many, or a class for an expanded clone.

CDR3 DNA: TGCGCCAGCAGCTTCCAAGGACTAGCGGGAGTGGAGGACGAGCAGTACTTC
CDR3 protein: CASSFQGLAGVEDEQYF
J gene: TRBJ2-7
clone size: .
D gene: TRBD2
V gene: TRBV5-1

CDR3 DNA: TGTGCCTGGAGTGTCCCGCAGCAATTTACCTACGAGCAGTACTTC
CDR3 protein: CAWSVPQQFTYEQYF
J gene: TRBJ2-7
clone size: .
D gene: .
V gene: TRBV30

CDR3 DNA: TGTGCCAGCAATCCGCCCGGGGGGGGCGGGGAGCTGTTTTTT
CDR3 protein: CASNPPGGGGELFF
J gene: TRBJ2-2
clone size: .
D gene: TRBD2
V gene: TRBV28

CDR3 DNA: TGTGCCACCAGCAGACAGGGGCCCGGGAACACCATATATTTT
CDR3 protein: CATSRQGPGNTIYF
J gene: TRBJ1-3
clone size: few
D gene: .
V gene: TRBV15

CDR3 DNA: TGTGCCAGCAGTTACTCGAGCAGCTCTGGAAACACCATATATTTT
CDR3 protein: CASSYSSSSGNTIYF
J gene: TRBJ1-3
clone size: .
D gene: .
V gene: TRBV6-5

CDR3 DNA: TGCGCCAGTGCGGGGAATACCTACAATGAGCAGTTCTTC
CDR3 protein: CASAGNTYNEQFF
J gene: TRBJ2-1
clone size: .
D gene: .
V gene: TRBV4-1

CDR3 DNA: TGTGCCAGCAACCCCATACCGGGACTGCGGTACAATGAGCAGTTCTTC
CDR3 protein: CASNPIPGLRYNEQFF
J gene: TRBJ2-1
clone size: .
D gene: .
V gene: TRBV2

CDR3 DNA: TGTGCCTGGAGACAGGGAGCGGGGTATGGCTACACCTTC
CDR3 protein: CAWRQGAGYGYTF
J gene: TRBJ1-2
clone size: .
D gene: .
V gene: TRBV30

CDR3 DNA: TGTGCCAGCAGCTTAGCGTACGACAGGAACGAGCAGTACTTC
CDR3 protein: CASSLAYDRNEQYF
J gene: TRBJ2-7
clone size: .
D gene: .
V gene: TRBV7-2

CDR3 DNA: TGCGCCAGCAGCTTTCGACAGGAGAGCTCCTATAATTCACCCCTCCACTTT
CDR3 protein: CASSFRQESSYNSPLHF
J gene: TRBJ1-6
clone size: .
D gene: .
V gene: TRBV4-1